This is a list of T cell receptor beta chains from one sample in a study of cytomegalovirus exposure and HLA in healthy donors. TCRdb keeps only in-frame clones here, not all; method: immunoSEQ multiplex PCR. The specimen's table records approximately 110,000 clones. Sequencing used PBMCs. The receptors stem from a man aged 18 to 30 in good health and CMV-seronegative. Each CDR3 is given with its conserved first and last residue. D genes are given only for firm matches.

TRBJ2-1,TRBV9,NA,TGTGCCAGCAGCGTCCAGGGGAGTGAGCAGTTCTTC,CASSVQGSEQFF
TRBJ1-1,TRBV27,NA,TGTGCCAGCAGGCGCACCAGGGGATTGAACACTGAAGCTTTCTTT,CASRRTRGLNTEAFF
TRBJ2-7,TRBV4-1,TRBD2,TGCGCCAGCAGCCCCAACCCCAGCGGGGTTAACTACGAGCAGTACTTC,CASSPNPSGVNYEQYF
TRBJ1-2,TRBV28,TRBD1,TGTGCCAGCAGCACCGGGACAGTGTATGGCTACACCTTC,CASSTGTVYGYTF
TRBJ2-2,TRBV28,NA,TGTGCCAGCAGTCGGGCAGGGGACGGGGGGGAGCTGTTTTTT,CASSRAGDGGELFF
TRBJ1-5,TRBV29-1,TRBD1,TGCAGCGTAGAGGGGGCTGGGCAGCCCCAGCATTTT,CSVEGAGQPQHF
TRBJ2-7,TRBV7-9,TRBD1,TGTGCCAGCAGACCGGACAGGAGCTCCTACGAGCAGTACTTC,CASRPDRSSYEQYF
TRBJ1-4,TRBV5-4,TRBD1,TGTGCCAGCAGCCCGACAGGGACTGCAACTAATGAAAAACTGTTTTTT,CASSPTGTATNEKLFF
TRBJ1-1,TRBV6-7,TRBD1,TGTGCCAGCAGTAGCCCCGGGACAGTTGAAGCTTTCTTT,CASSSPGTVEAFF
TRBJ2-1,TRBV7-6,TRBD1,TGTGCCAGCAGCTCTAGGGGGCTTTACAATGAGCAGTTCTTC,CASSSRGLYNEQFF
TRBJ1-4,TRBV5-6,NA,TGTGCCAGCAGCTCGGGACTTCTCCACAATGAAAAACTGTTTTTT,CASSSGLLHNEKLFF
TRBJ1-5,TRBV19,NA,TGTGCCAGTAGTATCTACAGCTCCAATCAGCCCCAGCATTTT,CASSIYSSNQPQHF
TRBJ2-2,TRBV13,NA,TGTGCCAGCAGCTCGTACACCGCGAACACCGGGGAGCTGTTTTTT,CASSSYTANTGELFF